Presented here are 30 T cell receptor beta chains from one specimen sequenced in a study of T-cell memory formation after mild COVID-19. MiXCR, applied by TCRdb to the 5' RACE reads, yields one record per CDR3 protein. In the table there are approximately 290,000 distinct CDR3 sequences, more than 15% of which are singletons. Sequenced material: PBMCs or a T cell subset sorted from them (not recorded which). These receptors were collected from a man aged 18 to 29 who had mild COVID-19 (a few samples of this study predate the infection). Cell type and time point are not known.

This clonotype has more than one count but fewer than ten. The chain is built from TRBV7-2 and TRBJ2-3; 7 bases map to TRBD1. V dropped 2 bases and J dropped 5; count of bases not matched to a gene: 7. The CDR3 has 15 residues. Per the germline V gene, CDR1 is SGHTA and CDR2 is FQGNSA. CDR3 coding DNA: TGTGCCAGCAGCTTATCAGCAGGGGGTGGAGATACGCAGTATTTT. This translates into CASSLSAGGGDTQYF.

The chain joins TRBV20-1 to TRBJ2-3; D is uncertain. Trimming took 2 bases from V and 10 from J, leaving 16 bases between them. CDR1 and CDR2 from the germline V gene are DFQATT and SNEGSKA (reference sequence). This CDR3 contains 13 residues. The CDR3: CSARHSPDRAQYF. The CDR3 DNA reads TGCAGTGCTAGACACTCCCCTGACCGAGCGCAGTATTTT.

This clonotype came up a few times. The chain recombines TRBV29-1 with TRBJ1-1; 9 bases agree with TRBD1. Germline V gene lookup returns CDR1 SQVTM and CDR2 ANQGSEA. V trimming: 7 bases; J trimming: 6 bases; junction bases outside the gene matches: 15. The CDR3 is 15 amino acids. CDR3 coding DNA: TGCAGCGGCGGGACAGGGCCTGCGTTAGGCGCTGAAGCTTTCTTT. Amino acids: CSGGTGPALGAEAFF.

This clonotype was counted a few times. The genes are TRBV6-5 and TRBJ1-1, with TRBD1 identical over 7 bases. This CDR3 has 17 residues. Germline V gene data show CDR1 as MNHEY and CDR2 as SVGAGI. V shed 2 bases, J shed 0 bases, and the junction held 9 bases outside the gene matches. Written as DNA, the CDR3 is TGTGCCAGCAGTTACAGGGTCGGCAGGGGGATGAACACTGAAGCTTTCTTT. Protein product: CASSYRVGRGMNTEAFF.

The CDR3 sequence: CSAGRGRDNEQFF. CDR3 sequence (DNA): TGCAGTGCCGGTAGGGGCAGAGACAATGAGCAGTTCTTC. The rearrangement uses TRBV20-1 and TRBJ2-1, with D possibly matching TRBD1 (5 bases). Germline V CDR1 and CDR2: DFQATT, SNEGSKA (reference sequence). This CDR3 has 13 residues. Trimming removed 6 bases from V and 5 bases from J, with 14 bases in between.

This chain joins TRBV7-2 and TRBJ1-5; D is possibly TRBD1 (6 bases). This CDR3 contains 14 residues. Trimming left V 5 bases short and J 7 bases short, with 15 bases between. CDR1 is SGHTA, CDR2 FQGNSA, per germline. Here the CDR3 reads CASSLGTPEQPQHF. CDR3 nucleotides: TGTGCCAGCAGCCTAGGGACACCGGAACAGCCCCAGCATTTT.

This clonotype was observed a few times. The V and J genes are TRBV12-3 or TRBV12-4 and TRBJ2-2; D is ambiguous. Trimming removed 5 bases from V and 3 bases from J, with 13 bases in between. The CDR3 consists of 15 residues. This CDR3 is CASSTGSLDTGELFF. CDR3 bases: TGTGCCAGCAGTACCGGGTCCCTCGACACCGGGGAGCTGTTTTTT.

This clonotype was detected ten times or more. J is TRBJ2-5 and V is TRBV7-2; D not resolved. The CDR3 has 13 amino acids. The V and J ends lost 3 bases and 6 bases respectively, with 11 bases between them. Per germline, CDR1 SGHTA and CDR2 FQGNSA. The DNA of the CDR3 is TGTGCCAGCAGCTTGGGTATAGGGAAGACCCAGTACTTC. It translates to CASSLGIGKTQYF.

The rearrangement links TRBV2 to TRBJ2-3; a possible D gene is TRBD1 (6 bases). The germline V gene has CDR1 SNHLY and CDR2 FYNNEI. V lost 5 bases and J lost 0, with 15 bases in between. CDR3 length equals 16 residues. The CDR3 nucleotides read TGTGCCAGCAGTTTAAGGCTTCAGGGGAGCACAGATACGCAGTATTTT. Its protein product is CASSLRLQGSTDTQYF.

The chain carries TRBV5-1 and TRBJ1-1; 7 positions match TRBD1. Per germline, CDR1 SGHRS and CDR2 YFSETQ. This CDR3 is 13 amino acids long. V lost 4 bases, J lost 10 bases, and 10 bases stayed unmatched. Here the CDR3 DNA reads TGCGCCAGCAGCCCGGGCCAGGGGGAGGTAGCTTTCTTT. It encodes CASSPGQGEVAFF.

This clonotype was seen many times. The gene calls are TRBV5-1 and TRBJ2-2; weak D call: TRBD2 (5 bases). CDR1 SGHRS and CDR2 YFSETQ come from the germline V gene. This CDR3 has 13 residues. Trimming stripped 3 bases from V and 7 bases from J, with 10 bases between. The CDR3 region has the DNA TGCGCCAGCAGCTCGGAGGCGTACGGGGAGCTGTTTTTT. Its translation is CASSSEAYGELFF.

This clonotype was counted between two and nine times. The CDR3 reads CSARDLATSGYQETQYF. The CDR3 DNA follows: TGCAGTGCTAGAGATCTAGCGACTAGCGGGTACCAAGAGACCCAGTACTTC. This chain connects TRBV20-1 to TRBJ2-5, with 10 positions matching TRBD2. CDR3 size: 17 residues. With V trimmed by 0 bases and J by 0 bases, 7 bases remained unmatched. CDR1 and CDR2 (germline): DFQATT, SNEGSKA (reference sequence).

This chain links TRBV6-1 with TRBJ1-2; D might be TRBD1 (5 bases). CDR3 length: 15 amino acids. Trimming cost V 4 bases and J 7 bases, with 19 bases left between them. Germline V gene lookup returns CDR1 MNHNS and CDR2 SASEGT. The CDR3 here is CASSGTPGTVSGYTF. As DNA, the CDR3 is TGTGCCAGCAGTGGGACGCCAGGGACGGTCTCTGGCTACACCTTC.

Only a few counts were recorded for this clonotype. It is unclear where the CDR3 begins or ends on the DNA, so no DNA is shown, and the CDR3 is as TCRdb lists it. The gene calls are TRBV12-3 or TRBV12-4 and TRBJ2-2; TRBD1 reflects the table's D call only, with no check against the DNA. From its first to its last residue, the CDR3 has 16 amino acids. This CDR3 is CASTHTGTSTPGSCFF.

This clonotype was picked up a small number of times. V is TRBV5-5 and J is TRBJ1-2, with D unclear. CDR3 size: 14 residues. V lost 0 bases and J 3 bases, leaving 9 bases between the germline ends. Germline CDR1 is SGHKS and CDR2 is YYEKEE (reference sequence). The DNA of the CDR3 is TGTGCCAGCAGCTTGGGGATATTGGACTATGGCTACACCTTC. The encoded protein is CASSLGILDYGYTF.

In this sample, this clonotype turned up many times. The V gene is TRBV12-3 or TRBV12-4, the J gene TRBJ2-3; weak D call: TRBD1 (6 bases). This CDR3 contains 14 residues. V lost 5 bases to trimming and J lost 1 base, with 10 bases between them. CDR3 nucleotide sequence: TGTGCCAGCAGTCCCTCAGGGGGCACAGATACGCAGTATTTT. It encodes CASSPSGGTDTQYF.

This clonotype appeared a few times. The chain recombines TRBV20-1 with TRBJ2-3; 13 bases match TRBD2. The V segment lost 6 bases and the J segment 0 bases; nucleotides outside the gene matches: 9. This CDR3 is 17 amino acids long. Germline V gene lookup returns CDR1 DFQATT and CDR2 SNEGSKA (reference sequence). The CDR3 DNA reads as TGCAGTGCAACCACTAGCGGGGGGGACGCTAGCACAGATACGCAGTATTTT. It yields the protein CSATTSGGDASTDTQYF.

The V and J genes are TRBV7-2 and TRBJ1-2; perhaps TRBD1 as D (5 bases). CDR3 length: 16 amino acids. CDR1 is SGHTA, CDR2 FQGNSA, per germline. V was trimmed by 5 bases and J by 0 bases, leaving 16 bases between them. The CDR3 nucleotides are TGTGCCAGCAGCCGAGGGGCGAGGACATCTAACTATGGCTACACCTTC. Translated: CASSRGARTSNYGYTF.

The chain couples TRBV6-5 to TRBJ2-5; 7 nucleotides agree with TRBD2. The length of the CDR3 is 13 residues. The V gene end was trimmed by 8 bases and the J gene end by 2 bases; junction bases not matched to a gene: 5. Germline V gene lookup returns CDR1 MNHEY and CDR2 SVGAGI. CDR3 coding DNA: TGTGCCAGCGGTCCGGGGGGACAAGAGACCCAGTACTTC. Translation: CASGPGGQETQYF.

This clonotype was recorded at least ten times. This chain joins TRBV19 and TRBJ2-1; the D is unclear. The CDR3 has 14 residues. V lost 8 bases, J lost 0 bases, and 11 bases lay in between. Germline lookup yields CDR1 LNHDA and CDR2 SQIVND (reference sequence). In nucleotides, the CDR3 is TGTGCCAGTGCATGGGGTCGCTCCTACAATGAGCAGTTCTTC. This sequence encodes CASAWGRSYNEQFF. The variable domain in full, with the rest retrieved from reference TRBV19 and TRBJ2-1, is DGGITQSPKYLFRKEGQNVTLSCEQNLNHDAMYWYRQDPGQGLRLIYYSQIVNDFQKGDIAEGYSVSREKKESFPLTVTSAQKNPTAFYLCASAWGRSYNEQFFGPGTRLTVL.

This chain uses TRBV6-5 with TRBJ2-2, with D uncertain. Germline CDR1 reads MNHEY; CDR2 reads SVGAGI. CDR3 length: 15 residues. The ends were cut back, 2 bases at V and 4 bases at J, with 11 bases in the middle. CDR3 residues: CASSYLQMRTGELFF. Here the CDR3 DNA reads TGTGCCAGCAGTTACCTCCAGATGCGCACCGGGGAGCTGTTTTTT.

The gene calls are TRBV18 and TRBJ1-1; D remains unclear. Germline V gives CDR1 KGHSH, CDR2 LQKENI. V lost 3 bases and J lost 1, with 15 bases in between. The CDR3 loop spans 16 amino acids. CDR3 residues: CASSPNSGGGNTEAFF. CDR3 nucleotide sequence: TGTGCCAGCTCACCTAATTCCGGAGGCGGGAACACTGAAGCTTTCTTT.

This clonotype was recorded a few times. The chain uses TRBV4-1 and TRBJ1-5; no clear D. Trimming took off 4 bases at V and 0 bases at J, with 13 bases between the two ends. Germline CDR1 and CDR2: MGHRA and YSYEKL. The CDR3 is 16 amino acids. In nucleotides, the CDR3 is TGCGCCAGCAGCCGGGCCACACCGGATAGCAATCAGCCCCAGCATTTT. Its protein product is CASSRATPDSNQPQHF.

The table lists this clonotype with a few counts. The V call is TRBV4-3, the J call TRBJ2-1, with TRBD2 matching over 15 bases. This CDR3 region has 16 residues. V was clipped by 2 bases and J by 7 bases; unmatched bases: 3. Germline values: CDR1 LGHNA, CDR2 YSLEER. Here the CDR3 reads CASSQQGLAGGNEQFF. CDR3 nucleotides: TGCGCCAGCAGCCAACAGGGACTAGCGGGGGGAAATGAGCAGTTCTTC.

Of note for this clonotype: Sequence at one end of the junction differs from germline and may be a read error. The chain links TRBV10-2 to TRBJ2-4; TRBD1 matches at 8 bases. Germline V gene data show CDR1 as WSHSY and CDR2 as SAAADI. This CDR3 comprises 13 residues. As DNA, the CDR3 is TGCGCCAGCAGTGAGTCGTGGAGTCACAGGGGGAACTTC. This translates into CASSESWSHRGNF.

V gene TRBV5-4 combines with J gene TRBJ2-3; 10 bases line up with TRBD2. Unmatched junction bases numbered 3, after V lost 3 bases and J lost 2 bases. This CDR3 contains 15 residues. CDR1 is SGHNT and CDR2 is YYREEE in the germline V gene (reference sequence). The CDR3 protein is CASSSLAGSTDTQYF. The DNA for the CDR3 is TGTGCCAGCAGCTCACTAGCGGGGTCCACAGATACGCAGTATTTT. Full variable domain (rest looked up from reference TRBV5-4 and TRBJ2-3): ETGVTQSPTHLIKTRGQQVTLRCSSQSGHNTVSWYQQALGQGPQFIFQYYREEENGRGNFPPRFSGLQFPNYSSELNVNALELDDSALYLCASSSLAGSTDTQYFGPGTRLTVL.

In its sample, this clonotype was seen a few times. The chain links TRBV20-1 to TRBJ1-2, with D possibly being TRBD1 (5 bases). V was pared by 6 bases and J by 0 bases, with 14 bases between. This CDR3 comprises 14 residues. CDR1 is DFQATT and CDR2 is SNEGSKA in the germline V gene (reference sequence). As DNA, the CDR3 is TGCAGTGCGGCAGCCGGGACGACTAACTATGGCTACACCTTC. Translating gives CSAAAGTTNYGYTF.

This clonotype came up a few times. V gene TRBV23-1 combines with J gene TRBJ2-2; D is uncertain. TRBV23-1 is flagged as an ORF with uncertain function. The CDR3 runs to 15 residues. Trimming took 3 bases from V and 0 from J, leaving 8 bases between them. In DNA, the CDR3 is TGCGCCAGCAGTCATATCCAGTCGAACACCGGGGAGCTGTTTTTT. Translated, it gives CASSHIQSNTGELFF.

This clonotype was seen repeatedly, ten times or more. The chain combines TRBV2 with TRBJ1-5; D is possibly TRBD1 (6 bases). V was trimmed by 2 bases and J by 7 bases, leaving 12 bases between them. The length of the CDR3 is 14 residues. Germline loops: CDR1 SNHLY, CDR2 FYNNEI. CDR3 DNA: TGTGCCAGCAGTGAACTAGAGGGGGGGCAGCCCCAGCATTTT. It yields the protein CASSELEGGQPQHF. The variable domain in full, with the rest retrieved from reference TRBV2 and TRBJ1-5, is EPEVTQTPSHQVTQMGQEVILRCVPISNHLYFYWYRQILGQKVEFLVSFYNNEISEKSEIFDDQFSVERPDGSNFTLKIRSTKLEDSAMYFCASSELEGGQPQHFGDGTRLSIL.

This sequence joins TRBV4-1 and TRBJ2-7, with D maybe TRBD1 (5 bases). The CDR3 is 14 amino acids. Trimming took 0 bases from V and 2 from J, leaving 8 bases between them. The germline CDR1 and CDR2 sequences are MGHRA and YSYEKL. The CDR3 DNA sequence: TGCGCCAGCAGCCAAGATCAGGGCCCCTACGAGCAGTACGTC. As protein: CASSQDQGPYEQYV.